This T cell receptor beta chain was recorded in a study of PD-1 blockade in classical Hodgkin lymphoma. In the case of this clone: Its antigen is not identified.

Every patient relapsed after autologous stem cell transplantation, and brentuximab vedotin exposure varied. Patients showed best responses of complete response, partial response or progressive disease. Sequenced by immunoSEQ multiplex PCR; TCRdb stores in-frame clones only, minus some. The sample includes 130,000 to 150,000 clones, about 81% seen only once; the top ten take roughly 9.2%. Study observations and caveats: Newly diagnosed patients were reported to start with lower TCR diversity than healthy donors. Baseline diversity resembling that of newly diagnosed patients was seen in complete responders. Differences between repertoires have undefined causes, possibly disease activity or prior therapy.

CDR3 length: 15 amino acids. V was clipped by 6 bases and J by 4 bases; unmatched bases: 8. Germline V gives CDR1 MDHEN, CDR2 SYDVKM. This TCR was recovered from a human donor with classical Hodgkin lymphoma. Sequences were derived from peripheral blood mononuclear cells (PBMCs), sampled before the second cycle of nivolumab. The chain uses TRBV28 and TRBJ1-3, with 8 bases aligning to TRBD1. As DNA, the CDR3 is TGTGCCAGCAGCCTGACAGGGGACCTAGGAAACACCATATATTTT. This codes for CASSLTGDLGNTIYF.